This entry features one T cell receptor beta chain sequence. Its antigen is unidentified. V dropped 6 bases and J dropped 4; count of bases not matched to a gene: 6. In germline, CDR1 is SGDLS, CDR2 YYNGEE. CDR3 length: 14 residues. This sample is drawn from a study of cytomegalovirus exposure and HLA in healthy donors. Whole-study findings and limits: In terms of immune exposure information, only CMV serostatus was available. Looking again later, the authors saw that most CMV-associated TCR beta chains seemed HLA-restricted. The authors listed some 160 TCR beta chains as cytomegalovirus-associated. Previously analyzed data showed that most TCR beta V segments were productive at a frequency of about 87% or about 30%.

The PCR made use of 60 Vbeta and 13 Jbeta primers. Sequencing used immunoSEQ multiplex PCR; TCRdb keeps in-frame clones, though not all of them. Seen here are about 100,000 clones, 78% observed once, and the top ten hold under 0.8%. The sequence derives from a woman aged 55-75 years in good health and CMV-seronegative. Source material: PBMCs. The chain employs TRBV9 and TRBJ2-2; TRBD1 matches at 7 bases. The CDR3 is CASTDRDSTGELFF. CDR3 DNA: TGTGCCAGCACCGACAGGGATTCCACCGGGGAGCTGTTTTTT.